Listed below are T cell receptor beta chains from one sample, sequenced in a study of T-cell memory formation after mild COVID-19. MiXCR, applied by TCRdb to the 5' RACE reads, yields one record per CDR3 protein. The table has about 140,000 distinct CDR3 sequences, about 14% seen once; the top ten hold over 12%. The specimen sequenced was PBMCs or a T cell subset sorted from them (not recorded which). These receptors all come from an adult woman who had mild COVID-19 (a few samples of this study predate the infection). Cell type and time point are not known. Each CDR3 is given with its conserved first and last residue. The order of the fields is D gene, clone size, J gene, V gene, CDR3 DNA, CDR3 protein. D genes are given only for firm matches. Some rows mark clone size as missing; the rest say once, few, many or name a class of expanded clone.

d_call: .; clone_size: .; j_call: TRBJ2-2; v_call: TRBV18; cdr3_nt: TGTGCCAGCTCACCGGAGGCGAATTGGGACCGGGACACCGGGGAGCTGTTTTTT; cdr3_aa: CASSPEANWDRDTGELFF
d_call: .; clone_size: few; j_call: TRBJ1-5; v_call: TRBV6-6; cdr3_nt: TGTGCCAGCAGCCAGTCCTGGAATCAGCCCCAGCATTTT; cdr3_aa: CASSQSWNQPQHF
d_call: TRBD1; clone_size: .; j_call: TRBJ1-5; v_call: TRBV6-2/TRBV6-3; cdr3_nt: TGTGCCAGCAGTAACAGGCGGCAGGGACAGGTGAACCAGCCCCAGCATTTT; cdr3_aa: CASSNRRQGQVNQPQHF
d_call: TRBD2; clone_size: .; j_call: TRBJ2-3; v_call: TRBV7-7; cdr3_nt: TGTGCTAGCAGCTTAGGACTAGCGGAACAAGCCCTGCCAGATACGCAGTATTTT; cdr3_aa: CASSLGLAEQALPDTQYF
d_call: .; clone_size: few; j_call: TRBJ2-1; v_call: TRBV5-1; cdr3_nt: TGCGCCAGCAGCTTGCGCAGTCCTGAGGGAAAGTTTTTC; cdr3_aa: CASSLRSPEGKFF
d_call: TRBD2; clone_size: .; j_call: TRBJ2-5; v_call: TRBV12-3/TRBV12-4; cdr3_nt: TGTGCCAGCCTGGGTTGGGGGGAGGGCCGAAAGACCCAGTACTTC; cdr3_aa: CASLGWGEGRKTQYF
d_call: TRBD2; clone_size: few; j_call: TRBJ2-7; v_call: TRBV5-5; cdr3_nt: TGTGCCAGCAGCTTGGAAGCGGGGGGTACCTACGAGCAGTACTTC; cdr3_aa: CASSLEAGGTYEQYF
d_call: TRBD1; clone_size: few; j_call: TRBJ2-7; v_call: TRBV9; cdr3_nt: TGTGCCAGCAGCGCCACACCACCGGGACAGGGTAACTACGAGCAGTACTTC; cdr3_aa: CASSATPPGQGNYEQYF
d_call: .; clone_size: .; j_call: TRBJ1-6; v_call: TRBV7-9; cdr3_nt: TGTGCCAGCAGCTTAGGGGGGCCCCTCCACTTT; cdr3_aa: CASSLGGPLHF
d_call: TRBD1; clone_size: .; j_call: TRBJ2-7; v_call: TRBV7-8; cdr3_nt: TGTGCCAGCTATCCCGGGACAGGTGTCGGCGAGCAGTACTTC; cdr3_aa: CASYPGTGVGEQYF
d_call: .; clone_size: few; j_call: TRBJ2-6; v_call: TRBV25-1; cdr3_nt: TGTGCCAGCAGTCTGACAGACTCTGGGGCCAACGTCCTGACTTTC; cdr3_aa: CASSLTDSGANVLTF
d_call: .; clone_size: few; j_call: TRBJ2-5; v_call: TRBV29-1; cdr3_nt: TGCAGCGTTCTCGTGCCGGAGTTGGCCCAAGAGACCCAGTACTTC; cdr3_aa: CSVLVPELAQETQYF
d_call: TRBD1; clone_size: many; j_call: TRBJ2-7; v_call: TRBV4-2; cdr3_nt: TGTGCCAGCAGCCAAGACACCGGGACAGGGCTCCACGAGCAGTACTTC; cdr3_aa: CASSQDTGTGLHEQYF
d_call: .; clone_size: .; j_call: TRBJ1-3; v_call: TRBV11-3; cdr3_nt: TGTGCCAGCAGCGAAAGTAACATGGCGGGGGGAAACACCATATATTTT; cdr3_aa: CASSESNMAGGNTIYF
d_call: .; clone_size: .; j_call: TRBJ2-1; v_call: TRBV7-2; cdr3_nt: TGTGCCAGCAGCCCGAGCAGGGGCTCCTACAATGAGCAGTTCTTC; cdr3_aa: CASSPSRGSYNEQFF
d_call: .; clone_size: many; j_call: TRBJ2-1; v_call: TRBV12-3/TRBV12-4; cdr3_nt: TGTGCCAGCAGTTTAGATCTTGGGAGACTAGGAAATGAGCAGTTCTTC; cdr3_aa: CASSLDLGRLGNEQFF
d_call: .; clone_size: .; j_call: TRBJ1-2; v_call: TRBV19; cdr3_nt: TGTGCCAGTAGTATAGACCAGTTGAGTGGCTACACCTTC; cdr3_aa: CASSIDQLSGYTF
d_call: TRBD1; clone_size: few; j_call: TRBJ2-7; v_call: TRBV29-1; cdr3_nt: TGCAGCGTGTGGGACAGAACCTACGAGCAGTACTTC; cdr3_aa: CSVWDRTYEQYF
d_call: TRBD2; clone_size: few; j_call: TRBJ2-7; v_call: TRBV20-1; cdr3_nt: TGCAGTGCTAGAGATCAAGCGGGGGGGGAGCAGTACTTC; cdr3_aa: CSARDQAGGEQYF
d_call: .; clone_size: .; j_call: TRBJ1-5; v_call: TRBV15; cdr3_nt: TGTGCCACCAGCGGTCAGGGTTCTAGGCAGCCCCAGCATTTT; cdr3_aa: CATSGQGSRQPQHF
d_call: TRBD1; clone_size: few; j_call: TRBJ1-2; v_call: TRBV12-3/TRBV12-4; cdr3_nt: TGTGCCAGCAGTTGGACAGGGCAGGGCTATGGCTACACCTTC; cdr3_aa: CASSWTGQGYGYTF
d_call: .; clone_size: few; j_call: TRBJ2-1; v_call: TRBV19; cdr3_nt: TGTGCCAGTAGTCCTAGAACTTACAATGAGCAGTTCTTC; cdr3_aa: CASSPRTYNEQFF
d_call: .; clone_size: .; j_call: TRBJ2-1; v_call: TRBV2; cdr3_nt: TGTGCCAGCCTCCCTACCCACAATGAGCAGTTCTTC; cdr3_aa: CASLPTHNEQFF
d_call: .; clone_size: many; j_call: TRBJ2-2; v_call: TRBV14; cdr3_nt: TGTGCCAGCAGCCAAGAGATCGCCGGGGAGCTGTTTTTT; cdr3_aa: CASSQEIAGELFF
d_call: .; clone_size: .; j_call: TRBJ2-1; v_call: TRBV21-1; cdr3_nt: TGTGCCAGCAGCAAAGCCTCTAGCGGGAGGAAAGAAACCTACAATGAGCAGTTCTTC; cdr3_aa: CASSKASSGRKETYNEQFF
d_call: .; clone_size: once; j_call: TRBJ1-3; v_call: TRBV12-3/TRBV12-4; cdr3_nt: TGTGCCAGCAGTTTCAGGGGAAGTCCTGGAAACACCATATATTTT; cdr3_aa: CASSFRGSPGNTIYF
d_call: .; clone_size: few; j_call: TRBJ1-1; v_call: TRBV5-1; cdr3_nt: TGCGCCAGCAGCTTGAATTCGGAGATGAACACTGAAGCTTTCTTT; cdr3_aa: CASSLNSEMNTEAFF
d_call: TRBD1; clone_size: few; j_call: TRBJ2-7; v_call: TRBV2; cdr3_nt: TGTGCCAGCAGTGAAGGGAGAGGGACAGGGAGATACGAGCAGTACTTC; cdr3_aa: CASSEGRGTGRYEQYF
d_call: .; clone_size: many; j_call: TRBJ2-3; v_call: TRBV6-5; cdr3_nt: TGTGCCAGCAGGATAGAGCGGTACACAGATACGCAGTATTTT; cdr3_aa: CASRIERYTDTQYF
d_call: .; clone_size: many; j_call: TRBJ2-1; v_call: TRBV5-1; cdr3_nt: TGCGCCAGCAGCTTGGAACCCTTGGCCCTGCATGAGCAGTTCTTC; cdr3_aa: CASSLEPLALHEQFF
d_call: TRBD2; clone_size: many; j_call: TRBJ2-1; v_call: TRBV14; cdr3_nt: TGTGCCAGCAGCCAGTCAGCGGGAGGGTACAATGAGCAGTTCTTC; cdr3_aa: CASSQSAGGYNEQFF
d_call: .; clone_size: .; j_call: TRBJ2-3; v_call: TRBV5-6; cdr3_nt: TGTGCCAGCAGCTTGGCTGGTACGCAGTATTTT; cdr3_aa: CASSLAGTQYF
d_call: .; clone_size: few; j_call: TRBJ1-1; v_call: TRBV5-1; cdr3_nt: TGCGCCAGCAGCTCCACGGTGAACACTGAAGCTTTCTTT; cdr3_aa: CASSSTVNTEAFF
d_call: TRBD2; clone_size: .; j_call: TRBJ2-1; v_call: TRBV4-2; cdr3_nt: TGTGCCAGCAGCCGAACCGGGACTAGCGTATACAATGAGCAGTTCTTC; cdr3_aa: CASSRTGTSVYNEQFF
d_call: TRBD2; clone_size: few; j_call: TRBJ2-1; v_call: TRBV11-2; cdr3_nt: TGTGCCAGCAGCTTAGACTCGCTAGCGGGAGGCCCCACCGATAATAGCTCCTACAATGAGCAGTTCTTC; cdr3_aa: CASSLDSLAGGPTDNSSYNEQFF
d_call: .; clone_size: many; j_call: TRBJ2-7; v_call: TRBV5-1; cdr3_nt: TGCGCCAGCAGCCCTGCTGGACTCAAAGGGTCCTACGAGCAGTACTTC; cdr3_aa: CASSPAGLKGSYEQYF
d_call: .; clone_size: .; j_call: TRBJ1-3; v_call: TRBV24-1; cdr3_nt: TGTGCCACCAGTGATCTTGGCAGGGCTGGAAACACCATATATTTT; cdr3_aa: CATSDLGRAGNTIYF
d_call: .; clone_size: .; j_call: TRBJ1-1; v_call: TRBV10-3; cdr3_nt: TGTGCCATCAGTGAGGAGGGGAGTGGGACTGAAGCTTTCTTT; cdr3_aa: CAISEEGSGTEAFF
d_call: TRBD1; clone_size: .; j_call: TRBJ1-6; v_call: TRBV5-1; cdr3_nt: TGCGCCAGCAGCTCGACAGGGGATAATTCACCCCTCCACTTT; cdr3_aa: CASSSTGDNSPLHF
d_call: TRBD1; clone_size: few; j_call: TRBJ2-6; v_call: TRBV6-6; cdr3_nt: TGTGCCAGCAGTCTTGACAGGGATGGGGCCAACGTCCTGACTTTC; cdr3_aa: CASSLDRDGANVLTF
d_call: .; clone_size: .; j_call: TRBJ2-7; v_call: TRBV7-9; cdr3_nt: TGTGCCAGCAGCTTAGGGGCGGCTCAGAGCTCCTACGAGCAGTACTTC; cdr3_aa: CASSLGAAQSSYEQYF